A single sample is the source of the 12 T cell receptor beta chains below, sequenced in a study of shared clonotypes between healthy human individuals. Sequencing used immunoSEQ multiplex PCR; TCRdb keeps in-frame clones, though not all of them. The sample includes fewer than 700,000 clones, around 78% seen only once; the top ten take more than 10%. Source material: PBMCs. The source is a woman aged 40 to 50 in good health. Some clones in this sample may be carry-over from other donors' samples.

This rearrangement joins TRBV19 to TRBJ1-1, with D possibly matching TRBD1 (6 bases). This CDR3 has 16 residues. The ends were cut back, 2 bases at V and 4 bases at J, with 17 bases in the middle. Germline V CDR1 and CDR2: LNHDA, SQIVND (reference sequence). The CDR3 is CASSIMVGGGPTEAFF. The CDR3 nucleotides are TGTGCCAGTAGTATAATGGTCGGGGGCGGCCCCACTGAAGCTTTCTTT.

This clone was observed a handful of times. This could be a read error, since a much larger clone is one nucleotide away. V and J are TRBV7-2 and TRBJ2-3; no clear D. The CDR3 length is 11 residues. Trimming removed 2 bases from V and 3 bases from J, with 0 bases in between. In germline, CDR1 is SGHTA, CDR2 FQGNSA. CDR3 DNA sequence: TGTGCCAGCAGCTTAACAGATACGCAGTATTTT. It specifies CASSLTDTQYF.

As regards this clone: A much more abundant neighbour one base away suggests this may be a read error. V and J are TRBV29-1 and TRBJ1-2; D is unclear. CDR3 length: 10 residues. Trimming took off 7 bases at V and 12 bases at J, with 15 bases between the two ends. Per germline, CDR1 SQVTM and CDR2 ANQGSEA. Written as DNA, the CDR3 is TGCAGCGCCGGACTGGAAGGCAACACCTTC. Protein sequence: CSAGLEGNTF.

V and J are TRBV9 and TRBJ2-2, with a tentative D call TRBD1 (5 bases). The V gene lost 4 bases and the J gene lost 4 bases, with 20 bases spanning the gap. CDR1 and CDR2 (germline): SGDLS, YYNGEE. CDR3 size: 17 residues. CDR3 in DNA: TGTGCCAGCAGCCCGAGTCAACAGGTGCTTGGCACCGGGGAGCTGTTTTTT. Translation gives CASSPSQQVLGTGELFF.

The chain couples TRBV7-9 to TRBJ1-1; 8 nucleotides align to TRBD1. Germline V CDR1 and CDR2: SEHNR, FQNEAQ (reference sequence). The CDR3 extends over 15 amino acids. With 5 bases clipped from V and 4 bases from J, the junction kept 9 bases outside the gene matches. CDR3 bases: TGTGCCAGCAGCCCGTCTGACAGGGGAGGCACTGAAGCTTTCTTT. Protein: CASSPSDRGGTEAFF.

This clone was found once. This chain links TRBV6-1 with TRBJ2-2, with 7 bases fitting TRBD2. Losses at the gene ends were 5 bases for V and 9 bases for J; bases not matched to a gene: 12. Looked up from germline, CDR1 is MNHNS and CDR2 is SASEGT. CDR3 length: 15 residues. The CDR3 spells CASSPTGGGDRELFF. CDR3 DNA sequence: TGTGCCAGCAGTCCCACGGGAGGAGGTGATAGGGAGCTGTTTTTT.

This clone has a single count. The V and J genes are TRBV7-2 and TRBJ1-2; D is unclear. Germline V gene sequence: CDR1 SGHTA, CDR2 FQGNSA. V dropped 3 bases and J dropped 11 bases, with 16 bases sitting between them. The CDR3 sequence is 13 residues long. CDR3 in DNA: TGTGCCAGCAGCTTCCCTTCCGAGATCGCGTACACCTTC. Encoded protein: CASSFPSEIAYTF.

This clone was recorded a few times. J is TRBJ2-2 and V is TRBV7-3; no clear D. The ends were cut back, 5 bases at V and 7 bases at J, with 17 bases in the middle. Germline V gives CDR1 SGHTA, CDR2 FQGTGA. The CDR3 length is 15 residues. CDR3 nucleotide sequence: TGTGCCAGCAGCCCCTACGTGGGGTTGGGCGGGGAGCTGTTTTTT. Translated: CASSPYVGLGGELFF.

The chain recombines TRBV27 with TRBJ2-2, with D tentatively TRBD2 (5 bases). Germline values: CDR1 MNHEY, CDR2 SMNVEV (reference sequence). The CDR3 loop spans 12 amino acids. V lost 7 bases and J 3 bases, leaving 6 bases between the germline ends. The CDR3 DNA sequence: TGTGCCAGCACGCGGGACACCGGGGAGCTGTTTTTT. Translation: CASTRDTGELFF.

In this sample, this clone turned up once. The CDR3 nucleotides are TGTGCCAGCAGAGAATTGGGGTCTCTCTATCAAGAGACCCAGTACTTC. Translating it yields CASRELGSLYQETQYF. The rearrangement links TRBV27 to TRBJ2-5; no firm D call. Looked up from germline, CDR1 is MNHEY and CDR2 is SMNVEV (reference sequence). This CDR3 is 16 amino acids long. The V and J ends lost 6 bases and 2 bases respectively, with 19 bases between them.

CDR3 DNA: TGTGCCATCAGTGAGAGGGGACGGAAAGAGACCCAGTACTTC. Protein product: CAISERGRKETQYF. The chain employs TRBV10-3 and TRBJ2-5; D is possibly TRBD1 or TRBD2 (5 bases each). The V gene lost 2 bases and the J gene lost 3 bases, with 10 bases spanning the gap. CDR1 is ENHRY, CDR2 SYGVKD, per germline. CDR3 size: 14 residues.

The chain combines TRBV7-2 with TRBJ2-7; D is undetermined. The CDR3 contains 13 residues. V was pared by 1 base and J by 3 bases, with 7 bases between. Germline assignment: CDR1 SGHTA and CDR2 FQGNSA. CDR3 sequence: CASSLGGNYEQYF. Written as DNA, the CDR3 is TGTGCCAGCAGCTTAGGAGGTAACTACGAGCAGTACTTC.